Following are 2 T cell receptor beta chains from one sample sequenced in a study of cytomegalovirus exposure and HLA in healthy donors. Primers included in the PCR were 60 Vbeta and 13 Jbeta primers. Profiling relied on immunoSEQ multiplex PCR, and the TCRdb table lists in-frame clones only, not all of them. The sample carries 150,000 to 200,000 clones, roughly 76% recorded once. Sequences were obtained from PBMCs. These receptor sequences come from a woman aged 18 to 35 in good health and CMV-seropositive.

The rearrangement joins TRBV15 to TRBJ2-2; 11 bases map to TRBD2. The trim removed 2 bases at V and 6 bases at J, leaving 5 bases unmatched. The CDR3 runs 16 residues. Germline CDR1 is LNHNV and CDR2 is YYDKDF (reference sequence). The CDR3 region has the DNA TGTGCCACCAGCAGAAGTAGCGGGGGGGCTGCCGGGGAGCTGTTTTTT. Residues: CATSRSSGGAAGELFF.

The chain uses TRBV30 and TRBJ2-2; the D gene is possibly TRBD1 (5 bases). The V and J ends lost 5 bases and 4 bases respectively, with 20 bases between them. Looked up from germline, CDR1 is GTSNPN and CDR2 is SVGIG (reference sequence). The CDR3 is 16 amino acids. CDR3 residues: CAWGAFVRVSTGELFF. CDR3 sequence (DNA): TGTGCCTGGGGGGCCTTCGTCAGAGTATCCACCGGGGAGCTGTTTTTT.